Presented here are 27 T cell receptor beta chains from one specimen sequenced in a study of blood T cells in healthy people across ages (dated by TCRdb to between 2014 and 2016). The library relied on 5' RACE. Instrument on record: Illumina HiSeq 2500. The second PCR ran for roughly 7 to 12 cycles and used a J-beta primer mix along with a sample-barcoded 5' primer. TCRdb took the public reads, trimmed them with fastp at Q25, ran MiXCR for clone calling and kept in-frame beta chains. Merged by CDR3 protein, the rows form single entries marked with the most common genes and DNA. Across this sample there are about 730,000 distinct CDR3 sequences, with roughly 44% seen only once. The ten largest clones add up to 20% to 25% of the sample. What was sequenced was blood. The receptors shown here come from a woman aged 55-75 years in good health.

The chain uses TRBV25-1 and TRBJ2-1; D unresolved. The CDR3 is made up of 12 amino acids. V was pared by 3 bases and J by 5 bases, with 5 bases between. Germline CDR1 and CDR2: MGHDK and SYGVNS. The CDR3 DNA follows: TGTGCCAGCAGTGACCGTCACAATGAGCAGTTCTTC. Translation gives CASSDRHNEQFF.

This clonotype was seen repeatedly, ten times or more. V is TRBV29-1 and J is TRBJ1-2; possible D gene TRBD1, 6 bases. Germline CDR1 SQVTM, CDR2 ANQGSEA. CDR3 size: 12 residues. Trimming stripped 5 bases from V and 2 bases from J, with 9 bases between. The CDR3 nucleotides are TGCAGCGTTTCAGGACAGAACTATGGCTACACCTTC. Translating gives CSVSGQNYGYTF.

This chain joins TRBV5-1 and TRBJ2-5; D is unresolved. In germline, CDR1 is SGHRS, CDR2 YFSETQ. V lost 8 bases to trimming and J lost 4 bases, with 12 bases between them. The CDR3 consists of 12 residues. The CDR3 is CASGEGRETQYF. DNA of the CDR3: TGCGCCAGTGGAGAAGGACGAGAGACCCAGTACTTC.

The CDR3 region is CASSCRLDSANTGELFF. The CDR3 bases are TGTGCCAGCAGCTGCCGGTTGGACTCTGCGAACACCGGGGAGCTGTTTTTT. This chain uses TRBV13 with TRBJ2-2; maybe TRBD2 (5 bases). Germline CDR1 and CDR2: PRHDT and FYEKMQ (reference sequence). The CDR3 extends over 17 amino acids. Trimming left V 4 bases short and J 0 bases short, with 15 bases between.

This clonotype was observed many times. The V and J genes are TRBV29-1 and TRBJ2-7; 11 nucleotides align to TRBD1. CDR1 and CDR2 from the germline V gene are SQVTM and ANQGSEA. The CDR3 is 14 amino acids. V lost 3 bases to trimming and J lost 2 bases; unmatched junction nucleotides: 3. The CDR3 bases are TGCAGCGTTGAGGGACAGGGGGTTACCTACGAGCAGTACTTC. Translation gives CSVEGQGVTYEQYF.

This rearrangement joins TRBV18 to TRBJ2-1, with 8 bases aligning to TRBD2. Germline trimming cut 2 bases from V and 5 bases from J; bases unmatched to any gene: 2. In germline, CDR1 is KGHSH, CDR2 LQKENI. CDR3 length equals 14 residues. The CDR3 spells CASSPTSGHNEQFF. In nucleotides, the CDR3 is TGTGCCAGCTCACCAACTAGCGGACACAATGAGCAGTTCTTC.

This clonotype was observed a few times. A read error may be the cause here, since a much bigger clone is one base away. The CDR3 nucleotides read TGCGCCAGCAGCTGGCTAGAGGGGGGCTACAATGAGCAGTTCTTC. This encodes CASSWLEGGYNEQFF. The genes are TRBV5-1 and TRBJ2-1, with D perhaps matching TRBD1 or TRBD2 (6 bases each). The CDR3 loop spans 15 amino acids. Per the germline V gene, CDR1 is SGHRS and CDR2 is YFSETQ. V lost 3 bases, J lost 3 bases, and 13 bases lay in between.

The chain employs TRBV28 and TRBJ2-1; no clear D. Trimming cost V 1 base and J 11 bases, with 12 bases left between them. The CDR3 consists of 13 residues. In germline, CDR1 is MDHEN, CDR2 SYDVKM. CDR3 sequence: CASSLSVDRKQFF. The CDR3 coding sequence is TGTGCCAGCAGTTTATCGGTCGATCGAAAGCAGTTCTTC.

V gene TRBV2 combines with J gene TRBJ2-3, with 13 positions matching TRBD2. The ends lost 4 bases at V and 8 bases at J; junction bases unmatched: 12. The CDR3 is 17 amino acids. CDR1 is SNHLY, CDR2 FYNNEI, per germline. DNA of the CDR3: TGTGCCAGCAGTGCAGGACTAGCGGGGGCCCGGACCGTTACGCAGTATTTT. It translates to CASSAGLAGARTVTQYF.

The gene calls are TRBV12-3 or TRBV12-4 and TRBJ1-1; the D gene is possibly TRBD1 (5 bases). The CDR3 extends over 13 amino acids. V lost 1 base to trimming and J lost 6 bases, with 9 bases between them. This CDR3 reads CASSLEGLSEAFF. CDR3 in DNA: TGTGCCAGCAGTTTAGAGGGGCTTTCTGAAGCTTTCTTT.

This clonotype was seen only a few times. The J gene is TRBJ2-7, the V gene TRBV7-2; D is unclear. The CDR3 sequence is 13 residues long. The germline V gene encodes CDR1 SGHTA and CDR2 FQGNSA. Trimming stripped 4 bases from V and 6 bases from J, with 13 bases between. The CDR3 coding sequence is TGTGCCAGCAGCTCGTACTTATGGCCCGAGCAGTACTTC. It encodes CASSSYLWPEQYF.

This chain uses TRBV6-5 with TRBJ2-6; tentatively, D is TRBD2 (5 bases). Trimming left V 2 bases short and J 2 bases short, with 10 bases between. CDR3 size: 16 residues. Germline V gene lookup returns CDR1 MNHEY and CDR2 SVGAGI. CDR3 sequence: CASSYRGTTGANVLTF. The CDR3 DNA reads TGTGCCAGCAGTTACCGGGGAACCACTGGGGCCAACGTCCTGACTTTC.

CDR3 coding DNA: TGCGCCAGCAGTCAATGGGGCTGGAATGAGCAGTTCTTC. Its translation is CASSQWGWNEQFF. The chain joins TRBV23-1 to TRBJ2-1; tentative D call: TRBD1 (5 bases). TRBV23-1 is known as an ORF, though its function is uncertain. This CDR3 comprises 13 residues. The V gene lost 1 base and the J gene lost 7 bases, with 8 bases spanning the gap.

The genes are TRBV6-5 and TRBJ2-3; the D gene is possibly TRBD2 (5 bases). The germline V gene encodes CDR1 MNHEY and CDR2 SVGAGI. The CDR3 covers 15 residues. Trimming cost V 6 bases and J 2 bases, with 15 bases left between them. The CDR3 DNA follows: TGTGCCAGCAGCCGGGCCGGGATCACCACAGATACGCAGTATTTT. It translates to CASSRAGITTDTQYF.

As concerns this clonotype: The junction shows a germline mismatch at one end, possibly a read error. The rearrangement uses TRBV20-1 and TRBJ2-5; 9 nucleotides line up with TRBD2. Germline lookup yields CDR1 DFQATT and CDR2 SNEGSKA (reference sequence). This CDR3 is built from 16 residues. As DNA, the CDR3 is TGCAGTGCTAGAGATACTCTAGCGGGGCTCCAAGAGACCCTGTACTTC. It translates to CSARDTLAGLQETLYF.

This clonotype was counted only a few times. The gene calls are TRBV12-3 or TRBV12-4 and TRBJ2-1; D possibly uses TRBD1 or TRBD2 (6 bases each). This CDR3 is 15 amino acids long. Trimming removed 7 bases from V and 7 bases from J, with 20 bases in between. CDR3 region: CASTEGGTSRNEQFF. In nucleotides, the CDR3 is TGTGCCAGCACCGAAGGGGGGACATCGCGGAATGAGCAGTTCTTC.

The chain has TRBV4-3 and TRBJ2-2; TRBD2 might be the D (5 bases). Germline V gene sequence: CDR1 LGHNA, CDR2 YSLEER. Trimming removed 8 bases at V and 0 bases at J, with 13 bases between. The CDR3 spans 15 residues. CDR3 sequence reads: CASRVTIANTGELFF. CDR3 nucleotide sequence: TGCGCCAGCCGAGTGACTATCGCGAACACCGGGGAGCTGTTTTTT.

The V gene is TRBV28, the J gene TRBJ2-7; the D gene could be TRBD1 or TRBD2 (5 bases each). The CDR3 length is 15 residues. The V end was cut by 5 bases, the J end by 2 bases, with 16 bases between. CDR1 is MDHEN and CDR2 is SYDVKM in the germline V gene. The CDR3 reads CASSGPGRNPYEQYF. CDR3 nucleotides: TGTGCCAGCAGTGGCCCGGGACGGAACCCCTACGAGCAGTACTTC.

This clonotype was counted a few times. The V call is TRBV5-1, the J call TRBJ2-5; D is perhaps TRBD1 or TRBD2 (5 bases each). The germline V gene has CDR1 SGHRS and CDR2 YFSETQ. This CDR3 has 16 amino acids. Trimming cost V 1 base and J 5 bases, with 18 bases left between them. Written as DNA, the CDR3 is TGCGCCAGCAGCTTGATCTCGGGGCTTAAAGGGGAGACCCAGTACTTC. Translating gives CASSLISGLKGETQYF.

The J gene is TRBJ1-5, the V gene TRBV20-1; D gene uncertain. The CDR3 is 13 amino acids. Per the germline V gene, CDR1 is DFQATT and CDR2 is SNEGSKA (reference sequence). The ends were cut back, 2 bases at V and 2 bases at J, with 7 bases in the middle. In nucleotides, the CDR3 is TGCAGTGCTAGATTCGGGGGCAATCAGCCCCAGCATTTT. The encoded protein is CSARFGGNQPQHF.

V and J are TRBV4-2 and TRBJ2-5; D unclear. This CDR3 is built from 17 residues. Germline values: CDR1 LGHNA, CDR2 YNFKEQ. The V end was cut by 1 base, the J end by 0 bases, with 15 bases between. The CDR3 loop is CASSQASTYKYQETQYF. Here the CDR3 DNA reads TGTGCCAGCAGCCAAGCCTCTACCTATAAATACCAAGAGACCCAGTACTTC.

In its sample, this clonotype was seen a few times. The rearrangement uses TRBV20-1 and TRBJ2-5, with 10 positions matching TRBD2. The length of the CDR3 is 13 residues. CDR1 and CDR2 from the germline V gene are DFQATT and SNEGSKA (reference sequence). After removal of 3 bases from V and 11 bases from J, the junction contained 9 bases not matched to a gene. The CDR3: CSASLAGEVEQYF. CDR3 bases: TGCAGTGCTAGCCTAGCGGGGGAGGTTGAGCAGTACTTC.

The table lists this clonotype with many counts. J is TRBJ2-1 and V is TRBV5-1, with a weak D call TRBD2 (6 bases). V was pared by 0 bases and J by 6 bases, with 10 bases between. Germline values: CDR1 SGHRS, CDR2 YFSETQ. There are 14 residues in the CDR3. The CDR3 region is CASSLEGSGNEQFF. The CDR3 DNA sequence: TGCGCCAGCAGCTTGGAGGGTAGCGGCAATGAGCAGTTCTTC.

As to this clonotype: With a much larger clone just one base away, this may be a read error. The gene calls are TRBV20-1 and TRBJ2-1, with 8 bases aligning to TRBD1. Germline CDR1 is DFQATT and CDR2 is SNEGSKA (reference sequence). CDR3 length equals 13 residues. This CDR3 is CSAFDRGMDEEFF. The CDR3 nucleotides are TGCAGTGCTTTTGACAGGGGAATGGATGAGGAGTTCTTC.

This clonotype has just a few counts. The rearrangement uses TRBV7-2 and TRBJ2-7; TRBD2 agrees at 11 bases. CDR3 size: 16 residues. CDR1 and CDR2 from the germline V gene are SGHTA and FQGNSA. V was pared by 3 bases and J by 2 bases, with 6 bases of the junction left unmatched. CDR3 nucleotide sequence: TGTGCCAGCAGCTTCACTTCGGGACTAGCGGCCTACGAGCAGTACTTC. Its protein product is CASSFTSGLAAYEQYF.

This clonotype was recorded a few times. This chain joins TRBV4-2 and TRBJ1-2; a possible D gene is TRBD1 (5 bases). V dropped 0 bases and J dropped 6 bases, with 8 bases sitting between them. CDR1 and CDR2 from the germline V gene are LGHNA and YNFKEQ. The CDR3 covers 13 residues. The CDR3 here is CASSQDGGDGYTF. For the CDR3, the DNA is TGTGCCAGCAGCCAAGATGGGGGGGATGGCTACACCTTC.

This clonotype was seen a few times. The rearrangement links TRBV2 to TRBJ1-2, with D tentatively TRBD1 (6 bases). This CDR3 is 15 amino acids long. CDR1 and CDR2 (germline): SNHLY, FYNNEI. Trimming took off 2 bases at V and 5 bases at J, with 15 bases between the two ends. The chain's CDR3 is CASSEITGQEYGYTF. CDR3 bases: TGTGCCAGCAGTGAAATTACAGGGCAGGAATATGGCTACACCTTC.